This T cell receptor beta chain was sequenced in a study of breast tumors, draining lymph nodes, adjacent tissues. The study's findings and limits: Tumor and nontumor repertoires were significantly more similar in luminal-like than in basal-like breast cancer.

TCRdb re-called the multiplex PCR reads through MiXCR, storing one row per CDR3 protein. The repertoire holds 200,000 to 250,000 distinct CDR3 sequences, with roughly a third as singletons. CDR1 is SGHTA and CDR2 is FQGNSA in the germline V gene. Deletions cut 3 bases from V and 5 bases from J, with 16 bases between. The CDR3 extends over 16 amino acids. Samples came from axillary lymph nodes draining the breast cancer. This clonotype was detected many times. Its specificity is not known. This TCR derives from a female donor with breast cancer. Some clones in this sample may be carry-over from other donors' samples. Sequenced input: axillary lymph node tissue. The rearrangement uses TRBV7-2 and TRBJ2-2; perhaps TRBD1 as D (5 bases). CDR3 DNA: TGTGCCAGCAGCTTGAATTCAGGGTTAAGTACCGGGGAGCTGTTTTTT. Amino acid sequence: CASSLNSGLSTGELFF.